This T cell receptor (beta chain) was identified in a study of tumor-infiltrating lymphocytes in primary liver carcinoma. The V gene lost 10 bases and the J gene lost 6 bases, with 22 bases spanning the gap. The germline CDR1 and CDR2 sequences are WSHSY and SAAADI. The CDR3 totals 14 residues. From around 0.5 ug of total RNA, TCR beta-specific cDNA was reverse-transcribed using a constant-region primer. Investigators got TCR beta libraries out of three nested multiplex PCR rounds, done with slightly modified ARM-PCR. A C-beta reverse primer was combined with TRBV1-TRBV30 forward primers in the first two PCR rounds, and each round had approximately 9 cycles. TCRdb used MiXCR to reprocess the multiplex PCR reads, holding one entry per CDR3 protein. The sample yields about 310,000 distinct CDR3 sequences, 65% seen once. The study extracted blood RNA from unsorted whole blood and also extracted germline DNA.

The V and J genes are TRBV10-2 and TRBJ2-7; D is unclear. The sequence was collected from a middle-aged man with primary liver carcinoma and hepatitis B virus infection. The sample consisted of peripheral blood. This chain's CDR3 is CAIIDNWDRPEQYF. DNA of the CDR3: TGCGCCATCATAGACAACTGGGATCGACCCGAGCAGTACTTC.